Following are 8 T cell receptor beta chains from one sample sequenced in a study of blood T cell repertoires in COVID-19 (dated by TCRdb to between 2020 and 2021). The protocol used for the library was the immunoSEQ multiplex PCR assay. TCRdb limited this immuneACCESS table to in-frame rearrangements with V and J called. A share of clones is missing; checked studies link under half to unresolved V genes, and the rest is unexplained. The sample data list roughly 200,000 clones, and around nine tenths of these were observed just once. The ten largest clonotypes hold around 1.5% of the sample. Sequencing used peripheral blood. These receptors all stem from a man aged 18 to 30 with active or convalescent COVID-19.

The gene calls are TRBV6-5 and TRBJ1-5; D may be TRBD1 (5 bases). V lost 5 bases to trimming and J lost 5 bases, with 16 bases between them. Germline CDR1 is MNHEY and CDR2 is SVGAGI. The CDR3 length is 15 residues. The CDR3 DNA reads as TGTGCCAGCAGTCCACGGGGGGACGGTCATCAGCCCCAGCATTTT. This gives the protein CASSPRGDGHQPQHF.

The chain combines TRBV27 with TRBJ2-1; 8 bases line up with TRBD2. The CDR3 is 16 amino acids. V dropped 4 bases and J dropped 5; count of bases not matched to a gene: 10. Germline V gene data show CDR1 as MNHEY and CDR2 as SMNVEV (reference sequence). Here the CDR3 DNA reads TGTGCCAGCAGTTCCCCCCCCACTAGCGGCCACAATGAGCAGTTCTTC. Its protein product is CASSSPPTSGHNEQFF.

The V and J genes are TRBV10-1 and TRBJ1-2, with unresolved D. V was cut by 3 bases and J by 0 bases, with 5 bases left in between. The CDR3 runs to 13 residues. The germline V gene has CDR1 WNHNN and CDR2 SYGVQD (reference sequence). The CDR3 nucleotides read TGCGCCAGCAGTGAAACAGCTAACTATGGCTACACCTTC. This gives the protein CASSETANYGYTF.

This clone was counted once. The rearrangement links TRBV3-1 (or the pseudogene TRBV3-2) to TRBJ1-3; D call uncertain. Germline values: CDR1 LGHDT, CDR2 YNNKEL (reference sequence). The CDR3 has 15 amino acids. V lost 0 bases and J lost 4, with 10 bases in between. The CDR3 DNA follows: TGTGCCAGCAGCCAAGATACGGTGCCAGGAAACACCATATATTTT. It is translated as CASSQDTVPGNTIYF.

The chain combines TRBV6-5 with TRBJ1-5, with 7 bases fitting TRBD1. In germline, CDR1 is MNHEY, CDR2 SVGAGI. The length of the CDR3 is 13 residues. The junction had 7 bases not matched to a gene; V was cut back by 9 bases and J by 5 bases. The CDR3 here is CASRGRVDQPQHF. DNA for the CDR3: TGTGCCAGTAGGGGGCGTGTAGATCAGCCCCAGCATTTT.

This chain uses TRBV4-1 with TRBJ2-7, with 7 bases fitting TRBD1. The CDR3 length is 13 residues. CDR1 MGHRA and CDR2 YSYEKL come from the germline V gene. Germline trimming cut 3 bases from V and 3 bases from J; bases unmatched to any gene: 2. CDR3: CASSQGDSYEQYF. In nucleotides, the CDR3 is TGCGCCAGCAGCCAGGGGGACAGCTACGAGCAGTACTTC.

This clone was seen more than once but under ten times. The rearrangement joins TRBV3-1 (or the pseudogene TRBV3-2) to TRBJ1-2; unclear D gene. Germline loops: CDR1 LGHDT, CDR2 YNNKEL (reference sequence). V was shortened by 1 base and J by 1 base, with 7 bases between the two germline ends. The CDR3 is 14 residues long. CDR3 sequence (DNA): TGTGCCAGCAGCCAAGTCCAGGATAACTATGGCTACACCTTC. Protein product: CASSQVQDNYGYTF.

The chain employs TRBV18 and TRBJ2-1, with D possibly matching TRBD2 (5 bases). The CDR3 runs 16 residues. The germline V gene encodes CDR1 KGHSH and CDR2 LQKENI. V gave up 3 bases and J gave up 5 bases, with 17 bases separating them. CDR3 sequence (DNA): TGTGCCAGCTCACCGGGTAGAACCCCCGGGGACAATGAGCAGTTCTTC. The encoded protein is CASSPGRTPGDNEQFF.